The table lists the clone carrying this TCR beta chain with many counts. Its antigen is not identified. The CDR3 loop spans 16 amino acids. Trimming stripped 4 bases from V and 6 bases from J, with 19 bases between. Germline V gene data show CDR1 as SEHNR and CDR2 as FQNEAQ (reference sequence). These data come from a study of T cell repertoires in cytomegalovirus infection. Study-wide background: Public TCR beta signatures indicated both CMV infection and matching HLA type. Study-level points and caveats: HLA-C-restricted CMV clonotypes gave the most frequent clonotype in two of eight donors.

TCRdb re-called the reads through MiXCR, storing one row per CDR3 protein. The sample holds over 150,000 distinct CDR3 sequences; roughly an eighth are singletons and the top ten take about a quarter. What was sequenced was PBMCs. This receptor was obtained from a human donor in good health (CMV status not recorded). Some clones in this sample may be carry-over from other donors' samples. The chain carries TRBV7-9 and TRBJ1-5; perhaps TRBD1 as D (5 bases). CDR3 DNA sequence: TGTGCCAGCAGCTCATCGGACATCTCAGAGGGTCAGCCCCAGCATTTT. Amino acids: CASSSSDISEGQPQHF.